A selection of T cell receptor beta chains follows, all from one sample in a study of response to subunit inactivated influenza vaccine. TCRdb reprocessed the RT-PCR reads via MiXCR and lists one record per CDR3 protein. The repertoire holds hundreds of thousands of distinct CDR3 sequences, with less than 20% as singletons. The sample was PBMCs from blood, taken roughly 12 days after vaccination. The source is a middle-aged man who received an inactivated influenza vaccine. CDR3s include the opening cysteine and the closing phenylalanine or tryptophan. Each record gives: CDR3 protein, CDR3 DNA, clone size, D gene, V gene, J gene. The D gene is left open where the match is weak. Size is stated for part of the rows, as once, few or many counts, or as a class when the clone is expanded.

CDR3: CSARDWGSGDRQETQYF
DNA: TGCAGTGCGAGGGACTGGGGTAGCGGGGACAGACAAGAGACCCAGTACTTC
size: few
D: NA
V: TRBV20-1
J: TRBJ2-5

CDR3: CASSIAGTQETQYF
DNA: TGTGCCAGCAGTATAGCCGGGACCCAAGAGACCCAGTACTTC
size: few
D: NA
V: TRBV12-3/TRBV12-4
J: TRBJ2-5

CDR3: CSAPDSTGNTIYF
DNA: TGCAGTGCCCCGGACAGCACAGGAAACACCATATATTTT
size: NA
D: NA
V: TRBV20-1
J: TRBJ1-3

CDR3: CATSAPKGPHQETQYF
DNA: TGTGCCACCAGTGCCCCAAAAGGGCCGCATCAAGAGACCCAGTACTTC
size: many
D: NA
V: TRBV24-1
J: TRBJ2-5

CDR3: CAISPGLVRTDTQYF
DNA: TGTGCCATCAGTCCGGGGCTAGTCCGCACAGATACGCAGTATTTT
size: NA
D: NA
V: TRBV5-6
J: TRBJ2-3

CDR3: CASSIRQGYEQYF
DNA: TGTGCCAGCAGCATTCGACAGGGTTACGAGCAGTACTTC
size: NA
D: TRBD1
V: TRBV11-1
J: TRBJ2-7

CDR3: CASSSGQGIHEQYF
DNA: TGTGCCAGCAGCTCGGGACAGGGGATCCACGAGCAGTACTTC
size: few
D: TRBD1
V: TRBV7-9
J: TRBJ2-7

CDR3: CASSSGIYGYTF
DNA: TGTGCCAGCAGTAGTGGGATCTATGGCTACACCTTC
size: NA
D: NA
V: TRBV12-3/TRBV12-4
J: TRBJ1-2

CDR3: CASASGDPVTEAFF
DNA: TGTGCCAGCGCCTCCGGAGACCCGGTAACTGAAGCTTTCTTT
size: NA
D: NA
V: TRBV6-2/TRBV6-3
J: TRBJ1-1

CDR3: CASSWGVGAKQYF
DNA: TGCGCCAGCAGCTGGGGCGTGGGGGCCAAGCAGTACTTC
size: few
D: NA
V: TRBV5-1
J: TRBJ2-7

CDR3: CASSQNSYEQFF
DNA: TGTGCCAGCAGTCAGAACAGTTATGAGCAGTTCTTC
size: few
D: NA
V: TRBV27
J: TRBJ2-1

CDR3: CASSLWLHEQYF
DNA: TGTGCCAGCAGCTTGTGGCTCCACGAGCAGTACTTC
size: NA
D: NA
V: TRBV5-6
J: TRBJ2-7

CDR3: CASSLAVSYEQYF
DNA: TGTGCCAGCAGTTTGGCAGTTTCCTACGAGCAGTACTTC
size: few
D: NA
V: TRBV27
J: TRBJ2-7

CDR3: CASSLVPSISYEQYF
DNA: TGTGCCAGCAGCTTAGTACCCTCAATCTCCTACGAGCAGTACTTC
size: NA
D: NA
V: TRBV7-9
J: TRBJ2-7

CDR3: CASSLGNRNLNEKLFF
DNA: TGTGCCAGCAGCTTAGGGAACAGAAATCTAAATGAAAAACTGTTTTTT
size: NA
D: NA
V: TRBV7-8
J: TRBJ1-4

CDR3: CASKPGGEGTQYF
DNA: TGTGCCAGCAAGCCGGGGGGAGAGGGTACGCAGTATTTT
size: once
D: TRBD2
V: TRBV12-3/TRBV12-4
J: TRBJ2-3

CDR3: CASRNSINTDTQYF
DNA: TGTGCCAGCAGGAACTCAATAAACACAGATACGCAGTATTTT
size: few
D: NA
V: TRBV6-1
J: TRBJ2-3

CDR3: CAISGGSGVTDTQYF
DNA: TGTGCCATCAGTGGGGGTAGCGGGGTCACAGATACGCAGTATTTT
size: NA
D: TRBD2
V: TRBV10-3
J: TRBJ2-3

CDR3: CASSSPYRGYQETQYF
DNA: TGTGCCAGCAGTTCCCCCTACAGGGGGTACCAAGAGACCCAGTACTTC
size: many
D: TRBD1
V: TRBV6-5
J: TRBJ2-5

CDR3: CASSPPWTDTQYF
DNA: TGCGCCAGCAGCCCTCCCTGGACAGATACGCAGTATTTT
size: many
D: NA
V: TRBV5-1
J: TRBJ2-3

CDR3: CASSAHTGLPHEQYF
DNA: TGTGCCAGCAGCGCGCACACCGGCCTCCCCCACGAGCAGTACTTC
size: NA
D: NA
V: TRBV5-8
J: TRBJ2-7

CDR3: CASSSTEGDLYNEQFF
DNA: TGTGCCAGCAGCTCGACGGAGGGAGATCTCTACAATGAGCAGTTCTTC
size: NA
D: NA
V: TRBV7-2
J: TRBJ2-1

CDR3: CASSQTTSGVGREQFF
DNA: TGTGCCAGCAGCCAAACAACTAGCGGGGTCGGGAGGGAGCAGTTCTTC
size: NA
D: TRBD2
V: TRBV7-6
J: TRBJ2-1

CDR3: CASSPSGRTNTYNEQFF
DNA: TGTGCCAGCAGCCCTTCTGGTAGGACAAATACCTACAATGAGCAGTTCTTC
size: few
D: NA
V: TRBV9
J: TRBJ2-1

CDR3: CSARDHQGLNGYTF
DNA: TGCAGTGCTAGAGATCACCAGGGTTTAAATGGCTACACCTTC
size: few
D: NA
V: TRBV20-1
J: TRBJ1-2

CDR3: CASSLGEREKLFF
DNA: TGCGCCAGCAGCTTGGGAGAGAGAGAAAAACTGTTTTTT
size: many
D: NA
V: TRBV5-1
J: TRBJ1-4

CDR3: CASSYGQGNTEAFF
DNA: TGCGCCAGCAGCTATGGACAGGGGAACACTGAAGCTTTCTTT
size: NA
D: TRBD1
V: TRBV4-3
J: TRBJ1-1

CDR3: CASSLGMGGEQYF
DNA: TGTGCCAGCAGCTTAGGGATGGGAGGGGAGCAGTACTTC
size: many
D: TRBD2
V: TRBV7-2
J: TRBJ2-7

CDR3: CSARDGTSGPYEQYF
DNA: TGCAGTGCTAGAGACGGGACTAGCGGACCCTACGAGCAGTACTTC
size: few
D: TRBD2
V: TRBV20-1
J: TRBJ2-7

CDR3: CSAPDGYSGNTIYF
DNA: TGCAGTGCTCCGGACGGGTACTCTGGAAACACCATATATTTT
size: NA
D: NA
V: TRBV20-1
J: TRBJ1-3

CDR3: CASSSPSTGMTGANVLTF
DNA: TGTGCCAGCAGCTCCCCTTCGACAGGAATGACTGGGGCCAACGTCCTGACTTTC
size: NA
D: NA
V: TRBV28
J: TRBJ2-6

CDR3: CASSDHRTSGRADTQYF
DNA: TGTGCCAGCAGTGACCATCGGACTAGCGGGAGGGCAGATACGCAGTATTTT
size: NA
D: TRBD2
V: TRBV6-1
J: TRBJ2-3

CDR3: CASSQESGTALGETQYF
DNA: TGTGCCAGCAGCCAAGAAAGCGGGACAGCCTTAGGGGAGACCCAGTACTTC
size: few
D: NA
V: TRBV4-2
J: TRBJ2-5

CDR3: CASEGQGNTGELFF
DNA: TGTGCCAGCGAGGGACAGGGTAACACCGGGGAGCTGTTTTTT
size: NA
D: TRBD1
V: TRBV6-1
J: TRBJ2-2

CDR3: CASRSNTEAFF
DNA: TGTGCCAGCAGATCTAACACTGAAGCTTTCTTT
size: many
D: NA
V: TRBV6-5
J: TRBJ1-1

CDR3: CASSSMGGFYEQYF
DNA: TGTGCCAGCAGCTCAATGGGCGGATTCTACGAGCAGTACTTC
size: many
D: NA
V: TRBV11-2
J: TRBJ2-7

CDR3: CATSGTHRGENTGELFF
DNA: TGTGCCACCAGCGGAACACACAGGGGCGAGAACACCGGGGAGCTGTTTTTT
size: few
D: TRBD1
V: TRBV15
J: TRBJ2-2

CDR3: CASSSGSSGNEQFF
DNA: TGTGCCAGCAGTAGCGGGAGTTCAGGAAATGAGCAGTTCTTC
size: NA
D: TRBD2
V: TRBV12-3/TRBV12-4
J: TRBJ2-1

CDR3: CAISESAKASTDTQYF
DNA: TGTGCCATCAGTGAGTCGGCTAAAGCGAGCACAGATACGCAGTATTTT
size: few
D: NA
V: TRBV10-3
J: TRBJ2-3

CDR3: CASSLVQLTDTQYF
DNA: TGTGCCAGCAGCTTAGTCCAGCTTACAGATACGCAGTATTTT
size: NA
D: NA
V: TRBV7-6
J: TRBJ2-3

CDR3: CSAMDRAYSNQPQHF
DNA: TGCAGTGCAATGGACAGGGCCTATAGCAATCAGCCCCAGCATTTT
size: NA
D: TRBD1
V: TRBV20-1
J: TRBJ1-5

CDR3: CSVSLGGTEAFF
DNA: TGCAGCGTTTCTCTCGGGGGAACTGAAGCTTTCTTT
size: few
D: NA
V: TRBV29-1
J: TRBJ1-1

CDR3: CASSLDRLAKNIQYF
DNA: TGTGCCAGCAGCTTAGACAGGCTAGCCAAAAACATTCAGTACTTC
size: many
D: NA
V: TRBV7-2
J: TRBJ2-4

CDR3: CASSYGTGGEQYF
DNA: TGTGCCAGCAGTTACGGGACAGGGGGTGAGCAGTACTTC
size: NA
D: TRBD1
V: TRBV6-6
J: TRBJ2-7

CDR3: CASSLYNSDGETQYF
DNA: TGTGCCAGCAGCCTTTACAACTCGGACGGCGAGACCCAGTACTTC
size: many
D: NA
V: TRBV7-8
J: TRBJ2-5

CDR3: CSAKTGGRTPLHF
DNA: TGCAGTGCTAAGACAGGGGGAAGGACACCCCTCCACTTT
size: few
D: TRBD1
V: TRBV20-1
J: TRBJ1-6

CDR3: CASSPRTADTQYF
DNA: TGTGCCAGCAGCCCTCGGACAGCAGATACGCAGTATTTT
size: NA
D: NA
V: TRBV7-9
J: TRBJ2-3

CDR3: CSVLEGGGNEQYF
DNA: TGCAGCGTTTTGGAGGGAGGGGGCAACGAGCAGTACTTC
size: NA
D: NA
V: TRBV29-1
J: TRBJ2-7

CDR3: CASRRESGETQYF
DNA: TGTGCCAGCAGAAGGGAAAGCGGGGAGACCCAGTACTTC
size: NA
D: NA
V: TRBV12-3/TRBV12-4
J: TRBJ2-5

CDR3: CASSYIRGQGISSYNEQFF
DNA: TGTGCCAGCAGTTATATCCGGGGTCAGGGAATTAGCTCCTACAATGAGCAGTTCTTC
size: few
D: NA
V: TRBV6-2/TRBV6-3
J: TRBJ2-1

CDR3: CSASVRVDGYTF
DNA: TGCAGTGCTAGCGTCAGGGTCGATGGCTACACCTTC
size: few
D: NA
V: TRBV20-1
J: TRBJ1-2

CDR3: CASSPWQTGITDTQYF
DNA: TGTGCCAGCAGTCCTTGGCAGACAGGGATCACAGATACGCAGTATTTT
size: NA
D: TRBD1
V: TRBV27
J: TRBJ2-3

CDR3: CASSVAGRSGGDTQYF
DNA: TGTGCCAGCAGCGTAGCTGGCAGGAGCGGGGGAGATACGCAGTATTTT
size: few
D: TRBD2
V: TRBV9
J: TRBJ2-3

CDR3: CASSQDRGIEQFF
DNA: TGTGCCAGCAGCCAAGATCGAGGGATCGAGCAGTTCTTC
size: many
D: NA
V: TRBV14
J: TRBJ2-1

CDR3: CATGPGLADYNEQFF
DNA: TGTGCCACCGGGCCCGGACTAGCGGACTACAATGAGCAGTTCTTC
size: few
D: TRBD2
V: TRBV12-3/TRBV12-4
J: TRBJ2-1

CDR3: CSARPGQAQPQHF
DNA: TGCAGTGCTCGACCAGGGCAGGCTCAGCCCCAGCATTTT
size: once
D: NA
V: TRBV20-1
J: TRBJ1-5

CDR3: CASSRTGQGYEQYF
DNA: TGTGCCAGCAGCCGTACGGGACAGGGCTACGAGCAGTACTTC
size: few
D: TRBD1
V: TRBV7-9
J: TRBJ2-7